Each of the 20 T cell receptor beta chains below was sequenced from the same sample in a study of control samples from healthy donors and cancer patients. Sequencing used immunoSEQ multiplex PCR; TCRdb keeps in-frame clones, though not all of them. In the table there are 120,000 or so clones, more than 80% of which are singletons. Sequenced material: blood. The source is a man aged 50 to 60 in good health.

The count of this clone is one. The chain joins TRBV5-1 to TRBJ2-2; TRBD1 matches at 8 bases. The trim removed 7 bases at V and 1 base at J, leaving 6 bases unmatched. CDR3 length equals 15 residues. Germline V lookup: CDR1 SGHRS, CDR2 YFSETQ. CDR3 nucleotide sequence: TGCGCCAGCGGCTGGGGACAGGAGAACACCGGGGAGCTGTTTTTT. This sequence encodes CASGWGQENTGELFF.

This clone was recorded once. V gene TRBV4-1 combines with J gene TRBJ1-2; 7 bases are shared with TRBD1. Germline CDR1 and CDR2: MGHRA and YSYEKL. This CDR3 is built from 16 residues. V was clipped by 4 bases and J by 2 bases; unmatched bases: 10. The CDR3 loop reads CASSRLTGPFNYGYTF. As DNA, the CDR3 is TGCGCCAGCAGCCGACTGACAGGGCCCTTCAACTATGGCTACACCTTC.

The chain recombines TRBV18 with TRBJ2-3, with 9 bases matching TRBD2. Germline V gene data show CDR1 as KGHSH and CDR2 as LQKENI. The CDR3 is made up of 14 amino acids. Unmatched junction bases numbered 2, after V lost 2 bases and J lost 5 bases. The CDR3 region has the DNA TGTGCCAGCTCACCAGCTAGCGGGGAAGATACGCAGTATTTT. Amino acid sequence: CASSPASGEDTQYF.

This sequence joins TRBV7-6 and TRBJ1-1; D not certain. Trimming removed 5 bases from V and 3 bases from J, with 16 bases in between. Germline loops: CDR1 SGHVS, CDR2 FNYEAQ. This CDR3 contains 15 residues. Written as DNA, the CDR3 is TGTGCCAGCAGCCCACCGATCATGAGGGACACTGAAGCTTTCTTT. Protein sequence: CASSPPIMRDTEAFF.

V usage is TRBV6-2 or TRBV6-3 and J usage is TRBJ2-2; D assignment may be TRBD1 or TRBD2 (5 bases each). From germline, CDR1 is MNHEY and CDR2 SVGEGT. V was cut by 4 bases and J by 3 bases, with 12 bases left in between. This CDR3 spans 15 amino acids. CDR3 sequence: CASSFGTYYTGELFF. Written as DNA, the CDR3 is TGTGCCAGCAGTTTCGGGACGTACTACACCGGGGAGCTGTTTTTT.

The chain employs TRBV6-6 and TRBJ2-5; D gene uncertain. V dropped 0 bases and J dropped 1 base, with 0 bases sitting between them. The CDR3 totals 12 residues. Germline V gives CDR1 MNHNY, CDR2 SVGAGI (reference sequence). The CDR3 nucleotides are TGTGCCAGCAGTTACTCCCAAGAGACCCAGTACTTC. It is translated as CASSYSQETQYF.

The chain combines TRBV3-1 (or the pseudogene TRBV3-2) with TRBJ1-1; no clear D. The V end was cut by 6 bases, the J end by 6 bases, with 11 bases between. Germline V lookup: CDR1 LGHDT, CDR2 YNNKEL (reference sequence). This CDR3 has 12 amino acids. The chain's CDR3 is CASSSNQAEAFF. As DNA, the CDR3 is TGTGCCAGCAGTAGTAACCAGGCTGAAGCTTTCTTT.

The DNA for the CDR3 is TGTGCCACCAGCAGAGAAAACAGGGGCGTCTACAATGAGCAGTTCTTC. As protein: CATSRENRGVYNEQFF. The rearrangement uses TRBV15 and TRBJ2-1; 7 bases agree with TRBD1. Germline trimming cut 0 bases from V and 3 bases from J; bases unmatched to any gene: 5. Germline assignment: CDR1 LNHNV and CDR2 YYDKDF (reference sequence). The length of the CDR3 is 16 residues.

The genes are TRBV5-1 and TRBJ2-1; D might be TRBD2 (5 bases). Per the germline V gene, CDR1 is SGHRS and CDR2 is YFSETQ. The CDR3 length is 15 residues. V dropped 0 bases and J dropped 3 bases, with 10 bases sitting between them. CDR3 in amino acids: CASSLELAGYNEQFF. In DNA, the CDR3 is TGCGCCAGCAGCTTGGAGCTTGCGGGCTACAATGAGCAGTTCTTC.

The chain couples TRBV9 to TRBJ1-1; 7 positions match TRBD1. V trimming: 2 bases; J trimming: 0 bases; junction bases outside the gene matches: 4. The CDR3 has 15 residues. Germline V lookup: CDR1 SGDLS, CDR2 YYNGEE. The CDR3 DNA is TGTGCCAGCAGCGTTGGGACAGCCCTGAACACTGAAGCTTTCTTT. Translated, it gives CASSVGTALNTEAFF.

CDR3 amino acids: CASSFGQGGTEAFF. CDR3 nucleotide sequence: TGTGCCAGCAGCTTCGGACAGGGAGGGACTGAAGCTTTCTTT. This rearrangement joins TRBV7-2 to TRBJ1-1; 8 bases line up with TRBD1. Germline lookup yields CDR1 SGHTA and CDR2 FQGNSA. Trimming removed 3 bases from V and 5 bases from J; junction bases left unmatched: 5. This CDR3 is 14 amino acids long.

This chain connects TRBV13 to TRBJ1-3; D is unresolved. The V end lost 3 bases, the J end lost 0 bases, and 6 bases lay between the germline ends. CDR1 is PRHDT, CDR2 FYEKMQ, per germline (reference sequence). This CDR3 has 14 residues. CDR3 DNA: TGTGCCAGCAGCTTGGGGAGCTCTGGAAACACCATATATTTT. Translating gives CASSLGSSGNTIYF. Filled out from reference TRBV13 and TRBJ1-3, the complete variable domain reads AAGVIQSPRHLIKEKRETATLKCYPIPRHDTVYWYQQGPGQDPQFLISFYEKMQSDKGSIPDRFSAQQFSDYHSELNMSSLELGDSALYFCASSLGSSGNTIYFGEGSWLTVV.

The rearrangement uses TRBV9 and TRBJ1-3; D is undetermined. The CDR3 totals 16 residues. V lost 0 bases to trimming and J lost 0 bases, with 10 bases between them. Germline CDR1 and CDR2: SGDLS and YYNGEE. DNA of the CDR3: TGTGCCAGCAGCGTAGCTGCCGGCAGCTCTGGAAACACCATATATTTT. It is translated as CASSVAAGSSGNTIYF.

The chain couples TRBV7-2 to TRBJ2-2, with D perhaps matching TRBD1 (6 bases). Germline loops: CDR1 SGHTA, CDR2 FQGNSA. The CDR3 runs to 15 residues. V lost 5 bases and J lost 4, with 14 bases in between. The CDR3 loop is CASSTTGIGTGELFF. DNA of the CDR3: TGTGCCAGCAGCACTACAGGGATCGGCACCGGGGAGCTGTTTTTT.

V usage is TRBV7-8 and J usage is TRBJ2-3; 7 nucleotides match TRBD2. V was pared by 5 bases and J by 5 bases, with 10 bases of the junction left unmatched. Germline CDR1 and CDR2: SGHVS and FQNEAQ. The CDR3 length is 15 residues. DNA of the CDR3: TGTGCCAGCAGCGGCGGACTAGGAGGTGGAGATACGCAGTATTTT. It yields the protein CASSGGLGGGDTQYF.

The rearrangement links TRBV29-1 to TRBJ2-7; TRBD2 is a possible D gene (6 bases). CDR1 SQVTM and CDR2 ANQGSEA come from the germline V gene. Trimming removed 2 bases from V and 2 bases from J, with 13 bases in between. This CDR3 has 14 amino acids. CDR3 sequence: CSVESRGITYEQYF. In nucleotides, the CDR3 is TGCAGCGTTGAAAGTCGGGGGATCACCTACGAGCAGTACTTC.

The V and J genes are TRBV5-8 and TRBJ1-3; the match to TRBD1 covers 8 bases. J was trimmed by 2 bases and V by 5 bases; bases with no gene match: 6. The length of the CDR3 is 15 residues. Looked up from germline, CDR1 is SGHTS and CDR2 is YDEGEE. The CDR3 spells CASSPWTGTGNTIYF. CDR3 nucleotides: TGTGCCAGCAGTCCCTGGACAGGGACTGGAAACACCATATATTTT.

The chain employs TRBV7-9 and TRBJ1-1; the D is unclear. The germline CDR1 and CDR2 sequences are SEHNR and FQNEAQ (reference sequence). The CDR3 runs to 12 residues. The V gene lost 1 base and the J gene lost 5 bases, with 5 bases spanning the gap. The CDR3 DNA is TGTGCCAGCAGCTTAGTCTGGACTGAAGCTTTCTTT. It translates to CASSLVWTEAFF. The whole variable domain, remainder taken from reference TRBV7-9 and TRBJ1-1, is DTGVSQNPRHKITKRGQNVTFRCDPISEHNRLYWYRQTLGQGPEFLTYFQNEAQLEKSRLLSDRFSAERPKGSFSTLEIQRTEQGDSAMYLCASSLVWTEAFFGQGTRLTVV.

The chain joins TRBV30 to TRBJ1-1; D unresolved. CDR1 is GTSNPN and CDR2 is SVGIG in the germline V gene (reference sequence). Trimming stripped 0 bases from V and 0 bases from J, with 8 bases between. This CDR3 is 14 amino acids long. CDR3 residues: CAWSVRVVNTEAFF. The CDR3 nucleotides are TGTGCCTGGAGTGTAAGAGTTGTGAACACTGAAGCTTTCTTT. Full variable domain (rest looked up from reference TRBV30 and TRBJ1-1): SQTIHQWPATLVQPVGSPLSLECTVEGTSNPNLYWYRQAAGRGLQLLFYSVGIGQISSEVPQNLSASRPQDRQFILSSKKLLLSDSGFYLCAWSVRVVNTEAFFGQGTRLTVV.

The V and J genes are TRBV30 and TRBJ1-2; D is perhaps TRBD1 (6 bases). This CDR3 is 15 amino acids long. The V end was cut by 5 bases, the J end by 7 bases, with 23 bases between. Looked up from germline, CDR1 is GTSNPN and CDR2 is SVGIG (reference sequence). CDR3 sequence reads: CAWQLTGTPRGGYTF. The CDR3 region has the DNA TGTGCCTGGCAACTCACAGGGACTCCTAGGGGTGGCTACACCTTC.